These 17 T cell receptor beta chains share one sample of origin, sequenced in a study of blood T cell repertoires in COVID-19. Here immunoSEQ multiplex PCR was the method, and the copy in TCRdb shows in-frame clones only, minus some. The sample lists a few hundred thousand clones; approximately 83% were seen once. Sample: peripheral blood. The receptor set was obtained from a woman aged 55-69 years with acute or convalescent COVID-19.

V usage is TRBV6-2 or TRBV6-3 and J usage is TRBJ1-1; D is undetermined. The CDR3 runs to 15 residues. V was trimmed by 5 bases and J by 5 bases, leaving 18 bases between them. In germline, CDR1 is MNHEY, CDR2 SVGEGT. The CDR3 protein is CASSQTLFRETEAFF. The CDR3 coding sequence is TGTGCCAGCAGTCAAACCTTATTCCGGGAAACTGAAGCTTTCTTT.

By its share, this clone is medium-sized (0.01 to 0.1%). The chain uses TRBV4-2 and TRBJ1-1; the D gene is possibly TRBD1 (5 bases). The V gene's germline CDR1 is LGHNA and CDR2 YNFKEQ. The CDR3 is made up of 13 amino acids. Trimming pared 3 bases from V and 3 bases from J, leaving 8 bases between. The CDR3 nucleotides are TGTGCCAGCAGCCACCCCAGGGACACTGAAGCTTTCTTT. Protein sequence: CASSHPRDTEAFF.

This clone has only one observation. This chain joins TRBV5-8 and TRBJ2-1; D is uncertain. Germline CDR1 reads SGHTS; CDR2 reads YDEGEE. Trimming removed 3 bases from V and 16 bases from J, with 14 bases in between. This CDR3 is built from 11 residues. The chain's CDR3 is CASSYGSIGFF. As DNA, the CDR3 is TGTGCCAGCAGCTATGGTAGCATTGGATTCTTC.

This sequence joins TRBV13 and TRBJ2-1; 7 bases agree with TRBD1. The CDR3 is 15 amino acids. Germline V gives CDR1 PRHDT, CDR2 FYEKMQ (reference sequence). The junction had 13 bases not matched to a gene; V was cut back by 5 bases and J by 9 bases. CDR3 region: CASSGATGSRIEQFF. The CDR3 region has the DNA TGTGCCAGCAGCGGCGCGACAGGGTCGAGGATTGAGCAGTTCTTC.

J is TRBJ1-5 and V is TRBV2; TRBD1 agrees at 9 bases. This CDR3 comprises 15 residues. CDR1 SNHLY and CDR2 FYNNEI come from the germline V gene. V was clipped by 6 bases and J by 7 bases; unmatched bases: 10. The CDR3 DNA sequence: TGTGCCAGCAGCGCTTCGGGACAGGGATACCAGCCCCAGCATTTT. As protein: CASSASGQGYQPQHF.

CDR3 in amino acids: CASTLSGGAYSIYEQYF. For the CDR3, the DNA is TGTGCCAGCACCCTAAGCGGGGGGGCCTATTCTATCTACGAGCAGTACTTC. This rearrangement joins TRBV28 to TRBJ2-7; 10 nucleotides align to TRBD2. V lost 7 bases to trimming and J lost 3 bases; unmatched junction nucleotides: 15. The CDR3 is made up of 17 amino acids. Germline CDR1 is MDHEN and CDR2 is SYDVKM.

The chain uses TRBV4-2 and TRBJ2-2; TRBD1 aligns across 7 bases. The germline V gene encodes CDR1 LGHNA and CDR2 YNFKEQ. The CDR3 totals 16 residues. J was trimmed by 3 bases and V by 5 bases; bases with no gene match: 9. As DNA, the CDR3 is TGTGCCAGCAGCGCAACCGGGACAGTTCACACCGGGGAGCTGTTTTTT. Translating it yields CASSATGTVHTGELFF.

The chain uses TRBV5-1 and TRBJ2-1; TRBD2 is a possible D gene (6 bases). Trimming shortened V by 6 bases and J by 1 base, and 14 bases separated the two germline ends. The germline CDR1 and CDR2 sequences are SGHRS and YFSETQ. This CDR3 contains 15 residues. CDR3 residues: CASTPISGSYNEQFF. CDR3 DNA: TGCGCCAGCACACCAATTAGCGGATCCTACAATGAGCAGTTCTTC.

CDR3 residues: CASSERVAFF. In DNA form, the CDR3 reads TGTGCCAGCAGTGAACGTGTGGCTTTCTTT. The chain couples TRBV2 to TRBJ1-1, with unresolved D. V lost 2 bases, J lost 11 bases, and 6 bases lay in between. The CDR3 is made up of 10 amino acids. The germline V gene has CDR1 SNHLY and CDR2 FYNNEI.

The chain is built from TRBV2 and TRBJ1-2, with 8 bases matching TRBD1. V shed 6 bases, J shed 7 bases, and the junction held 4 bases outside the gene matches. This CDR3 is 12 amino acids long. Per germline, CDR1 SNHLY and CDR2 FYNNEI. Written as DNA, the CDR3 is TGTGCCAGCAGCCAGGGGGCGGTTGGCTACACCTTC. Residues: CASSQGAVGYTF.

The CDR3 sequence: CASSLVARKRNTEAFF. The CDR3 DNA follows: TGTGCCAGCAGCTTGGTCGCCAGGAAAAGGAACACTGAAGCTTTCTTT. V gene TRBV5-4 combines with J gene TRBJ1-1; D not resolved. Per germline, CDR1 SGHNT and CDR2 YYREEE (reference sequence). This CDR3 spans 16 amino acids. Between the trimmed V and J ends, which lost 0 bases and 1 base, there was a span of 13 bases.

Here the CDR3 DNA reads TGTGCCAGCAGCCGCACAGGGAGTAATGAGCAGTTCTTC. It translates to CASSRTGSNEQFF. The V and J genes are TRBV3-1 (or the pseudogene TRBV3-2) and TRBJ2-1; TRBD1 might be the D (6 bases). The CDR3 length is 13 residues. CDR1 is LGHDT, CDR2 YNNKEL, per germline (reference sequence). V lost 4 bases, J lost 7 bases, and 11 bases lay in between.

The rearrangement joins TRBV6-5 to TRBJ1-1, with D possibly being TRBD1 (5 bases). Germline CDR1 MNHEY, CDR2 SVGAGI. This CDR3 is built from 13 residues. The ends were cut back, 5 bases at V and 11 bases at J, with 18 bases in the middle. CDR3 sequence (DNA): TGTGCCAGCAGTCTTGCTGGAGGCCGGGGGGCTTTCTTT. Translated: CASSLAGGRGAFF.

The chain has TRBV6-5 and TRBJ1-2; D may be TRBD1 (6 bases). In germline, CDR1 is MNHEY, CDR2 SVGAGI. Trimming removed 5 bases at V and 8 bases at J, with 21 bases between. This CDR3 region has 15 residues. The CDR3 reads CASSTTGPGLEGYTF. Here the CDR3 DNA reads TGTGCCAGCAGTACAACAGGGCCCGGGTTGGAGGGCTACACCTTC.

This clone appeared once. The chain links TRBV2 to TRBJ1-6; a weak D match, TRBD1 (5 bases). V was trimmed by 3 bases and J by 4 bases, leaving 10 bases between them. The CDR3 has 15 amino acids. Germline CDR1 and CDR2: SNHLY and FYNNEI. Here the CDR3 DNA reads TGTGCCAGCAGTGAGCCGACAGAGTATAATTCACCCCTCCACTTT. Translated: CASSEPTEYNSPLHF.

The chain is built from TRBV19 and TRBJ1-5; TRBD1 aligns across 12 bases. Losses at the gene ends were 5 bases for V and 1 base for J; bases not matched to a gene: 6. The CDR3 is 17 amino acids. CDR1 and CDR2 from the germline V gene are LNHDA and SQIVND (reference sequence). The CDR3 nucleotides read TGTGCCAGTAGTCCGGGACAGGGGGCATGGAGCAATCAGCCCCAGCATTTT. It yields the protein CASSPGQGAWSNQPQHF.

This clone was detected ten times or more. This rearrangement joins TRBV2 to TRBJ1-1; the D gene is possibly TRBD1 (5 bases). Germline CDR1 reads SNHLY; CDR2 reads FYNNEI. The CDR3 is made up of 15 amino acids. V lost 3 bases and J lost 2, with 13 bases in between. The CDR3 DNA sequence: TGTGCCAGCAGTGATAGGGGACTATTAAACACTGAAGCTTTCTTT. Its protein product is CASSDRGLLNTEAFF.